A selection of T cell receptor beta chains follows, all from one sample in a study of chemoradiotherapy in HPV16-positive cancers. Some clones are missing from TCRdb's copy, which holds only in-frame ones; the method was immunoSEQ multiplex PCR. The sample lists 30,000 to 40,000 clones; 76% were seen once. The input for sequencing was blood, taken from a patient who underwent chemoradiotherapy. These TCRs come from a human donor with HPV-associated anogenital cancer. Both conserved end residues are part of each CDR3. The order of the fields is clone size, D gene, V gene, J gene, CDR3 protein, CDR3 DNA. A D gene is named only where the DNA matches it firmly. Rows give clone size only sometimes, using once, few, many, or a class for an expanded clone.

>-|TRBD2|TRBV11-2|TRBJ2-7
CASSLDSTRGTYEQYF
TGTGCCAGCAGCTTAGATTCGACGCGGGGGACCTACGAGCAGTACTTC
>-|-|TRBV6-6|TRBJ1-5
CASSYPGFQEPQHF
TGTGCCAGCAGTTACCCCGGGTTTCAGGAGCCCCAGCATTTT
>-|-|TRBV25-1|TRBJ2-1
CASSYRDGGGNEQFF
TGTGCCAGCAGTTATCGGGACGGAGGGGGCAATGAGCAGTTCTTC
>-|TRBD1|TRBV2|TRBJ1-4
CASRDRGLHNEKLFF
TGTGCCAGCAGGGACAGGGGACTTCATAATGAAAAACTGTTTTTT
>few|-|TRBV9|TRBJ1-5
CASSAGPNQPQHF
TGTGCCAGCAGCGCAGGGCCCAATCAGCCCCAGCATTTT
>-|TRBD1|TRBV5-6|TRBJ2-5
CASSLEETGATQYF
TGTGCCAGCAGCTTGGAGGAGACAGGGGCTACCCAGTACTTC
>-|-|TRBV7-2|TRBJ2-3
CASSLPPDTQYF
TGTGCCAGCAGCTTACCCCCCGATACGCAGTATTTT
>-|-|TRBV25-1|TRBJ1-4
CASGTSTGLGSLNEKLFF
TGTGCCAGCGGGACAAGCACGGGCTTGGGCAGTCTTAATGAAAAACTGTTTTTT
>-|TRBD2|TRBV10-3|TRBJ2-7
CAISESWGPSGASYEQYF
TGTGCCATCAGTGAGTCCTGGGGGCCTAGCGGGGCATCCTACGAGCAGTACTTC
>-|-|TRBV2|TRBJ1-5
CASSAGRMNQPQHF
TGTGCCAGCAGCGCCGGACGGATGAATCAGCCCCAGCATTTT
>-|-|TRBV7-2|TRBJ2-1
CASSSRRYEQFF
TGTGCCAGCAGTAGTAGGCGTTATGAGCAGTTCTTC
>-|TRBD2|TRBV2|TRBJ2-1
CASSEAVAGARSSYNEQFF
TGTGCCAGCAGTGAAGCGGTAGCGGGGGCCCGGAGCTCCTACAATGAGCAGTTCTTC
>-|-|TRBV6-5|TRBJ1-2
CASSYSSSGPYGYTF
TGTGCCAGCAGTTACTCGAGTTCAGGTCCCTATGGCTACACCTTC
>-|-|TRBV4-1|TRBJ1-3
CASSQVGASGNTIYF
TGCGCCAGCAGCCAAGTCGGCGCGTCTGGAAACACCATATATTTT
>-|-|TRBV6-1|TRBJ1-5
CASSARSGGDQPQHF
TGTGCCAGCAGTGCTCGATCGGGAGGGGATCAGCCCCAGCATTTT
>-|-|TRBV18|TRBJ1-2
CASSPPSRVGYTF
TGTGCCAGCTCACCACCGAGCAGGGTCGGCTACACCTTC
>-|TRBD1|TRBV7-6|TRBJ2-2
CASSKGQGEVTGELFF
TGTGCCAGCAGCAAGGGACAGGGAGAAGTAACCGGGGAGCTGTTTTTT
>-|-|TRBV7-9|TRBJ1-1
CASSLARGTTEAFF
TGTGCCAGCAGCTTAGCAAGAGGGACTACTGAAGCTTTCTTT
>few|-|TRBV5-1|TRBJ1-4
CASSRGSSNEKLFF
TGCGCCAGCAGCCGTGGAAGCTCTAATGAAAAACTGTTTTTT
>-|TRBD2|TRBV30|TRBJ2-4
CAWSRGGPDIQYF
TGTGCCTGGAGTCGCGGGGGGCCTGACATTCAGTACTTC
>-|-|TRBV28|TRBJ2-5
CASRDISGETQYF
TGTGCCAGCAGGGACATTTCCGGGGAGACCCAGTACTTC
>-|TRBD1|TRBV18|TRBJ2-7
CASSRDTPGTVTYEQYF
TGTGCCAGCTCACGTGACACTCCCGGGACAGTGACCTACGAGCAGTACTTC
>-|-|TRBV7-2|TRBJ2-5
CASSLPGSSETQYF
TGTGCCAGCAGCTTACCTGGGAGTTCGGAGACCCAGTACTTC
>large|-|TRBV5-1|TRBJ1-1
CASSLSKYSTEAFF
TGCGCCAGCAGCTTGTCTAAGTATTCCACTGAAGCTTTCTTT
>once|-|TRBV5-1|TRBJ2-3
CASSLGGAVGTDTQYF
TGCGCCAGCAGCTTGGGGGGGGCGGTGGGCACAGATACGCAGTATTTT
>-|-|TRBV29-1|TRBJ2-5
CSVGLETQYF
TGCAGCGTTGGGTTGGAGACCCAGTACTTC
>-|TRBD1|TRBV2|TRBJ2-2
CASTPRGPGQGFTGELFF
TGTGCCAGCACCCCCCGGGGGCCGGGACAGGGTTTCACCGGGGAGCTGTTTTTT
>-|-|TRBV11-2|TRBJ1-6
CASSLVQGSIYNSPLHF
TGTGCCAGCAGCTTAGTCCAGGGGTCCATCTATAATTCACCCCTCCACTTT
>once|TRBD1|TRBV5-1|TRBJ1-4
CASSLGFPGQGLSSNEKLFF
TGCGCCAGCAGCTTGGGATTCCCCGGACAGGGTCTTTCTTCTAATGAAAAACTGTTTTTT
>-|-|TRBV7-3|TRBJ2-3
CASSPTGTITDTQYF
TGTGCCAGCAGCCCAACCGGGACCATCACAGATACGCAGTATTTT
>-|-|TRBV7-2|TRBJ2-2
CASSLRYPGQNTGELFF
TGTGCCAGCAGCTTAAGATACCCGGGACAGAACACCGGGGAGCTGTTTTTT
>-|-|TRBV11-2|TRBJ2-1
CASSENRLVAEQFF
TGTGCCAGCAGCGAAAATCGACTAGTTGCTGAGCAGTTCTTC
>-|-|TRBV19|TRBJ1-6
CASSKHRDARGSSYNSPLHF
TGTGCCAGTAGCAAGCACCGGGACGCCCGGGGAAGCTCCTATAATTCACCCCTCCACTTT
>-|-|TRBV30|TRBJ1-2
CAWWGALAGGYTF
TGTGCCTGGTGGGGGGCCTTGGCGGGGGGCTACACCTTC
>-|-|TRBV7-9|TRBJ2-5
CASSPRGGVGQETQYF
TGTGCCAGCAGCCCCCGGGGCGGGGTGGGCCAAGAGACCCAGTACTTC
>-|TRBD1|TRBV6-5|TRBJ2-1
CASSSNRGYNEQFF
TGTGCCAGCAGTTCAAACAGGGGTTACAATGAGCAGTTCTTC
>-|TRBD1|TRBV5-1|TRBJ1-1
CASSRFDRVSEPFF
TGCGCCAGCAGCCGCTTCGACAGGGTATCTGAACCTTTCTTT
>few|-|TRBV7-6|TRBJ1-1
CASSFGGLNTEAFF
TGTGCCAGCAGCTTCGGGGGTCTAAACACTGAAGCTTTCTTT
>-|-|TRBV9|TRBJ1-6
CASSVGQGPLHF
TGTGCCAGCAGCGTAGGCCAGGGACCCCTCCACTTT
>-|-|TRBV5-4|TRBJ1-4
CASSSGTTNEKLFF
TGTGCCAGCAGCTCCGGGACAACTAATGAAAAACTGTTTTTT